This is a list of T cell receptor beta chains from one sample in a study of vaccination and CD4 T cells after COVID-19. These receptors lack a known antigen. One entry per CDR3 protein results from TCRdb running MiXCR on the PCR reads. The sample has some 11,000 distinct CDR3 sequences, around half seen once. Sequencing was performed on CD4+ T cells from blood, cultured in vitro. These receptors were collected from a human donor who had recovered from COVID-19. Each CDR3 is given without its conserved first and last residue.

V	CDR3
TRBV3-1	ASSPRQYQETQY
TRBV11-2	ASSLWATETQY
TRBV6-1	ASSEVGGSSYNSPLH
TRBV20-1	SARAGANYGYT
TRBV7-9	ASSSTVAGDTQY
TRBV20-1	SAFLVGGGGFNTDTQY
TRBV4-1	ASSQGDGYT
TRBV19	ASSSFGGGRAGSEQF
TRBV19	ASNAPGQRTGELF
TRBV10-3	ATKGTSGRPRNEQF
TRBV11-3	ASSPGTGGAGELF
TRBV20-1	SARPDGYT
TRBV11-2	ASSLTSRGTRSGNTIY
TRBV6-5	ASSYSIDTQY
TRBV2	ASRDDRGIEAF
TRBV20-1	SVSQQNTEAF
TRBV5-1	ASSLARASKNYGYT
TRBV20-1	SASGGNTEAF
TRBV28	ASRASGSSYEQY
TRBV6-2/TRBV6-3	ALGSQENQPQH
TRBV11-2	ASSPFQNEQY
TRBV12-3/TRBV12-4	ASSLSRNTEAF
TRBV2	ASSEEAVATEAF
TRBV19	ASSTDRGGNTEAF
TRBV20-1	SASPGTGGTEAF
TRBV6-1	ASSEFEGANEQF
TRBV7-8	ASSLGPKEQF
TRBV5-1	ASSLGQGSDTQY
TRBV10-2	ASLHLKTSPPYNEQF
TRBV19	ASSIRVSYEQY
TRBV7-9	ASSSNYGYT
TRBV6-2/TRBV6-3	ASSYGNYGYT
TRBV20-1	SAGTSGVRTDTQY
TRBV2	ASSRTSGRYEQY
TRBV20-1	SAQKGVFSGYT
TRBV7-2	ASSLTAAYEQY
TRBV21-1	ASPWCCSYEQY
TRBV7-2	ASSEGGLAWNTGELF
TRBV20-1	SARRDRVGEQY
TRBV6-1	ASDRDSNQPQH
TRBV6-5	ASSSVTGSYGYT
TRBV6-1	ASSEHFSGNTIY
TRBV6-1	ASSLETGGWGYT
TRBV20-1	SANYRGAKY
TRBV5-1	ASSPSGRDGYT
TRBV10-1	ASQTGTSGTGELF
TRBV6-1	ASSSGVTGGEY
TRBV27	ASSRVQGNTGELF
TRBV7-6	ASSSLGVGNSPLH
TRBV2	ASRETDSPLH
TRBV19	ASRGTGDYTEAF
TRBV11-3	ASSPESSTDTQY
TRBV9	ASSVGADQRGYT
TRBV10-1	ASSESGNQPQH
TRBV19	ASNFGQGALETQC
TRBV2	ASSEQGYTDTQY
TRBV6-1	ASSPGLYSGNTIY
TRBV27	ASSPTGPPQPQH
TRBV29-1	SVEVGVA